Listed below are T cell receptor beta chains from one sample, sequenced in a study of T-cell reconstitution after alpha-beta-depleted transplantation in children. One entry per CDR3 protein results from TCRdb running MiXCR on the PCR reads. The table lists some 290,000 distinct CDR3 sequences, approximately 23% of them singletons. Sequenced material: PBMCs, mostly from graft donor cells, taken 180 days after TCRalphabeta/CD19-depleted stem cell transplant. The receptor source for this set is a male patient younger than 18 who had a stem cell transplant for acute lymphoblastic leukemia, so the T cells may come from the graft donor. Each CDR3 is given with its conserved first and last residue. Fields, in order: J gene, clone size, V gene, D gene, CDR3 protein, CDR3 DNA. The D gene is left open where the match is weak. Some rows mark clone size as missing; the rest say once, few, many or name a class of expanded clone.

TRBJ2-7 | . | TRBV5-8 | . | CASSLWPGGPEQYF | TGTGCCAGCAGCTTGTGGCCGGGTGGTCCCGAGCAGTACTTC
TRBJ1-6 | few | TRBV5-1 | . | CASSLSGIIRPLHF | TGCGCCAGCAGCTTGTCCGGAATAATTCGACCCCTCCACTTT
TRBJ2-1 | . | TRBV12-3/TRBV12-4 | TRBD2 | CASRTTSGGYNEQFF | TGTGCCAGCAGGACGACTAGCGGGGGTTACAATGAGCAGTTCTTC
TRBJ2-7 | . | TRBV5-5 | . | CASSLGTFSGEQYF | TGTGCCAGCAGCTTGGGTACGTTCTCAGGGGAGCAGTACTTC
TRBJ2-1 | . | TRBV20-1 | TRBD1 | CSARKTGAGYNEQFF | TGCAGTGCTAGGAAAACAGGGGCGGGTTACAATGAGCAGTTCTTC
TRBJ2-5 | few | TRBV6-5 | TRBD2 | CASSSREGGETQYF | TGTGCCAGCAGTTCACGGGAGGGCGGGGAGACCCAGTACTTC
TRBJ2-2 | . | TRBV5-4 | . | CASSLMGTGELFF | TGTGCCAGCAGCCTGATGGGGACCGGGGAGCTGTTTTTT
TRBJ2-3 | few | TRBV3-1 | . | CASSRWGDGTDTQYF | TGTGCCAGCAGCCGCTGGGGTGACGGCACAGATACGCAGTATTTT
TRBJ2-5 | few | TRBV5-1 | . | CASSLFSPGIKTQYF | TGCGCCAGCAGCTTGTTCTCTCCAGGCATAAAGACCCAGTACTTC
TRBJ2-5 | . | TRBV5-1 | . | CASSLARLGTQETQYF | TGCGCCAGCAGCTTGGCCAGGTTAGGGACCCAAGAGACCCAGTACTTC
TRBJ2-7 | . | TRBV6-2/TRBV6-3 | . | CASKRWAGLYEQYF | TGTGCCAGCAAGAGGTGGGCAGGGCTTTACGAGCAGTACTTC
TRBJ2-7 | few | TRBV25-1 | . | CASSEYMGSRGHEQYF | TGTGCCAGCAGTGAATATATGGGGAGCAGGGGCCACGAGCAGTACTTC
TRBJ2-6 | few | TRBV21-1 | . | CARPGQGYFGANVLTF | TGTGCCAGACCGGGACAGGGATACTTTGGGGCCAACGTCCTGACTTTC
TRBJ2-2 | many | TRBV5-1 | . | CASSLVGHQRTGELFF | TGCGCCAGCAGCTTGGTGGGACACCAACGGACCGGGGAGCTGTTTTTT
TRBJ2-1 | . | TRBV5-1 | . | CASSLLSGAPYNEQFF | TGCGCCAGCAGCTTGTTGAGCGGAGCCCCCTACAATGAGCAGTTCTTC
TRBJ2-5 | . | TRBV24-1 | TRBD1 | CATGTEETQYF | TGTGCCACCGGGACAGAAGAGACCCAGTACTTC
TRBJ2-7 | few | TRBV12-3/TRBV12-4 | TRBD1 | CASSLAQGARDEQYF | TGTGCCAGCAGTTTAGCCCAGGGGGCGCGGGACGAGCAGTACTTC
TRBJ1-2 | . | TRBV5-1 | TRBD1 | CASSSRGQGTYGYTF | TGCGCCAGCAGCTCCCGGGGACAGGGGACTTATGGCTACACCTTC
TRBJ2-4 | . | TRBV29-1 | . | CSAIKGPGNIQYF | TGCAGCGCCATAAAGGGGCCGGGGAACATTCAGTACTTC
TRBJ2-7 | once | TRBV5-1 | . | CASSPGGGGYYEQYF | TGCGCCAGCAGCCCCGGGGGTGGGGGGTACTACGAGCAGTACTTC